A single T cell receptor (beta chain) is shown here with its context. Using unique molecular identifiers, the investigators prepared the TCRbeta library. TCRdb re-analysed the PCR reads in MiXCR, keeping a single row per CDR3 protein. The top ten hold around 30% of the sample, which has about 1,000,000 distinct CDR3 sequences, around 30% seen once. The CDR3 length is 13 residues. V lost 6 bases to trimming and J lost 6 bases, with 14 bases between them. Looked up from germline, CDR1 is MNHEY and CDR2 is SMNVEV (reference sequence). This entry belongs to a study of T-cell reconstitution after alpha-beta-depleted transplantation in children.

This clonotype originated in a boy in the first two years of life who had a stem cell transplant for SCID, so the T cells may come from the graft donor. The chain has TRBV27 and TRBJ1-1, with D perhaps TRBD1 (5 bases). This sample comprised PBMCs, mostly from graft donor cells, obtained 360 days after TCRalphabeta/CD19-depleted stem cell transplant. The CDR3 here is CASSPNQGSEAFF. As DNA, the CDR3 is TGTGCCAGCAGCCCTAACCAGGGTTCTGAAGCTTTCTTT.